Below are 27 T cell receptor beta chains sequenced from a single sample in a study of shared clonotypes between healthy human individuals (dated by TCRdb to 2020 to 2022). The library came from the immunoSEQ multiplex PCR assay. As stored in TCRdb, this immuneACCESS dataset retains in-frame rearrangements with V and J assigned. A fraction of the clones does not appear; measured against another copy, unresolved V genes explain less than half of the discrepancy, and the remainder lacks a known reason. The sample table lists over 2 million clones, 92% of them with a count of one. The ten largest clones take up approximately 0.4% of the sample. Sequences were obtained from naive CD4+ T cells from PBMCs. The cell subset or site label corresponds to: CD45RA+ positively selected. These receptors originate from a young man in good health. Some clones in this sample may be carry-over from other donors' samples.

The chain recombines TRBV7-9 with TRBJ1-2, with D possibly TRBD1 on 6 matching bases. CDR3 size: 13 residues. The V end lost 2 bases, the J end lost 8 bases, and 12 bases lay between the germline ends. Germline V lookup: CDR1 SEHNR, CDR2 FQNEAQ (reference sequence). The DNA for the CDR3 is TGTGCCAGCAGCTTACGCAGGGGCAACGGCTACACCTTC. This translates into CASSLRRGNGYTF.

The chain joins TRBV4-1 to TRBJ1-3; no reliable D call. The V and J ends lost 5 bases and 0 bases respectively, with 8 bases between them. The CDR3 runs to 14 residues. Germline CDR1 reads MGHRA; CDR2 reads YSYEKL. DNA for the CDR3: TGCGCCAGCAGCTCGGGCTCCTCTGGAAACACCATATATTTT. This encodes CASSSGSSGNTIYF.

The V and J genes are TRBV27 and TRBJ2-7; 8 bases are shared with TRBD1. V lost 7 bases and J lost 0; bases outside the gene matches: 5. This CDR3 region has 14 residues. Germline V CDR1 and CDR2: MNHEY, SMNVEV (reference sequence). DNA of the CDR3: TGTGCCAGCACCCGGGACAGGTCCTCCTACGAGCAGTACTTC. Protein: CASTRDRSSYEQYF.

This clone was seen a handful of times. The chain employs TRBV5-8 and TRBJ2-4; D may match TRBD1 or TRBD2 (5 bases each). Trimming left V 4 bases short and J 8 bases short, with 13 bases between. Germline CDR1 reads SGHTS; CDR2 reads YDEGEE. CDR3 length: 13 amino acids. The chain's CDR3 is CASSTAGAYIQYF. The CDR3 DNA sequence: TGTGCCAGCAGCACCGCCGGGGCTTACATTCAGTACTTC.

The genes are TRBV18 and TRBJ2-2; TRBD1 aligns across 7 bases. Germline V gene lookup returns CDR1 KGHSH and CDR2 LQKENI. This CDR3 is 15 amino acids long. V lost 3 bases and J lost 3; bases outside the gene matches: 4. The CDR3 DNA is TGTGCCAGCTCACCCGACAGGGCTGACACCGGGGAGCTGTTTTTT. Translation gives CASSPDRADTGELFF.

The chain couples TRBV4-1 to TRBJ2-1, with 13 bases lining up with TRBD2. Germline V gene data show CDR1 as MGHRA and CDR2 as YSYEKL. The V and J ends lost 7 bases and 8 bases, in that order; junction bases with no gene match: 8. The CDR3 totals 15 residues. CDR3 in DNA: TGCGCCAGCAACCCCGGACTAGCGGGAGTCCATGAGCAGTTCTTC. This codes for CASNPGLAGVHEQFF.

This sequence joins TRBV10-3 and TRBJ2-3; TRBD2 agrees at 9 bases. Trimming cost V 8 bases and J 3 bases; bases outside gene matches: 12. CDR1 and CDR2 from the germline V gene are ENHRY and SYGVKD. This CDR3 spans 16 amino acids. CDR3 in amino acids: CAISKGGSGGTDTQYF. The CDR3 nucleotides are TGTGCCATCTCCAAGGGGGGTAGCGGGGGAACAGATACGCAGTATTTT.

This chain links TRBV7-3 with TRBJ2-2, with unresolved D. The CDR3 length is 11 residues. Trimming cost V 1 base and J 10 bases, with 4 bases left between them. Germline lookup yields CDR1 SGHTA and CDR2 FQGTGA. CDR3 amino acids: CASSLNSELFF. The CDR3 DNA follows: TGTGCCAGCAGCTTAAATTCGGAGCTGTTTTTT.

This chain connects TRBV2 to TRBJ1-2, with D unclear. Germline V gives CDR1 SNHLY, CDR2 FYNNEI. This CDR3 comprises 17 residues. Trimming took off 3 bases at V and 7 bases at J, with 24 bases between the two ends. CDR3 nucleotides: TGTGCCAGCAGTGAGAGTGGGCCCCACAATATCGGTTCTGGCTACACCTTC. It specifies CASSESGPHNIGSGYTF.

As concerns this clone: The same CDR3 is also encoded by other DNA sequences in this sample. The V and J genes are TRBV2 and TRBJ1-1; no clear D gene. The CDR3 has 12 residues. V shed 1 base and J shed 2 bases, with 2 bases lying between them. Germline CDR1 SNHLY, CDR2 FYNNEI. The CDR3 DNA sequence: TGTGCCAGCAGTGAAGGAAACACTGAAGCTTTCTTT. Protein product: CASSEGNTEAFF.

V and J are TRBV2 and TRBJ2-4; no clear D. Between the trimmed V and J ends, which lost 2 bases and 7 bases, there was a span of 9 bases. The V gene's germline CDR1 is SNHLY and CDR2 FYNNEI. The CDR3 loop spans 13 amino acids. CDR3 region: CASSELDRNIQYF. DNA for the CDR3: TGTGCCAGCAGTGAACTAGACCGCAACATTCAGTACTTC.

J is TRBJ2-5 and V is TRBV6-1, with 9 positions matching TRBD1. Germline V gene sequence: CDR1 MNHNS, CDR2 SASEGT. CDR3 size: 15 residues. V lost 4 bases, J lost 1 base, and 4 bases stayed unmatched. DNA of the CDR3: TGTGCCAGCAGTGGGACAGGGGCCATCCAAGAGACCCAGTACTTC. Translation: CASSGTGAIQETQYF.

Notes on this clone: This same CDR3 is encoded by further DNA sequences in the sample. The V and J genes are TRBV6-6 and TRBJ2-3; D is undetermined. The CDR3 has 11 residues. The germline V gene has CDR1 MNHNY and CDR2 SVGAGI (reference sequence). V was pared by 7 bases and J by 4 bases, with 6 bases between. The CDR3 spells CASTAADTQYF. DNA of the CDR3: TGTGCCAGCACGGCGGCAGATACGCAGTATTTT.

This chain connects TRBV4-3 to TRBJ1-1; 9 bases are a match to TRBD1. The CDR3 extends over 14 amino acids. Losses at the gene ends were 5 bases for V and 3 bases for J; bases not matched to a gene: 4. The germline gives CDR1 LGHNA, CDR2 YSLEER. The CDR3 DNA sequence: TGCGCCAGCAGCACCGGACAGGGGCACACTGAAGCTTTCTTT. Translating gives CASSTGQGHTEAFF.

The chain uses TRBV28 and TRBJ1-2, with D tentatively TRBD1 (6 bases). CDR1 is MDHEN and CDR2 is SYDVKM in the germline V gene. The CDR3 sequence is 13 residues long. Trimming removed 5 bases from V and 4 bases from J, with 11 bases in between. As DNA, the CDR3 is TGTGCCAGCAGTCCGGACAGACTCTATGGCTACACCTTC. It translates to CASSPDRLYGYTF.

This sequence joins TRBV5-4 and TRBJ2-5; either TRBD1 or TRBD2 may fit D (5 bases each). In germline, CDR1 is SGHNT, CDR2 YYREEE (reference sequence). The CDR3 totals 16 residues. Trimming removed 4 bases from V and 2 bases from J, with 18 bases in between. The CDR3 loop is CASSPGRTSGQETQYF. In DNA form, the CDR3 reads TGTGCCAGCAGCCCGGGACGAACAAGTGGGCAAGAGACCCAGTACTTC. Looking up the rest from reference TRBV5-4 and TRBJ2-5 gives the full variable domain: ETGVTQSPTHLIKTRGQQVTLRCSSQSGHNTVSWYQQALGQGPQFIFQYYREEENGRGNFPPRFSGLQFPNYSSELNVNALELDDSALYLCASSPGRTSGQETQYFGPGTRLLVL.

The rearrangement uses TRBV2 and TRBJ2-4, with 7 bases fitting TRBD2. Germline V gene data show CDR1 as SNHLY and CDR2 as FYNNEI. Germline trimming cut 5 bases from V and 1 base from J; bases unmatched to any gene: 11. This CDR3 is 17 amino acids long. The CDR3 protein is CASSLGLPFVAKNIQYF. The DNA for the CDR3 is TGTGCCAGCAGTTTGGGACTACCTTTCGTCGCCAAAAACATTCAGTACTTC.

This chain links TRBV19 with TRBJ2-1; D possibly corresponds to TRBD2 (6 bases). Trimming cost V 7 bases and J 0 bases, with 22 bases left between them. The CDR3 length is 18 residues. In germline, CDR1 is LNHDA, CDR2 SQIVND (reference sequence). This chain's CDR3 is CASTNREVASSSYNEQFF. In DNA, the CDR3 is TGTGCCAGTACCAATAGGGAGGTGGCGAGCAGCTCCTACAATGAGCAGTTCTTC.

This chain links TRBV5-4 with TRBJ2-1, with 8 bases fitting TRBD1. V gave up 6 bases and J gave up 6 bases; unmatched junction bases: 8. The CDR3 consists of 14 residues. The germline V gene has CDR1 SGHNT and CDR2 YYREEE (reference sequence). CDR3 amino acids: CASTIHTGGNEQFF. The CDR3 DNA reads TGTGCCAGCACCATCCATACAGGGGGCAATGAGCAGTTCTTC.

The chain couples TRBV6-5 to TRBJ2-1, with D possibly being TRBD1 (5 bases). From germline, CDR1 is MNHEY and CDR2 SVGAGI. The CDR3 length is 15 residues. V shed 2 bases and J shed 6 bases, with 14 bases lying between them. DNA of the CDR3: TGTGCCAGCAGTTACGACACAGGTCACGGCAATGAGCAGTTCTTC. Its translation is CASSYDTGHGNEQFF.

The chain joins TRBV19 to TRBJ1-5; 7 bases map to TRBD1. This CDR3 region has 14 residues. Germline V gene sequence: CDR1 LNHDA, CDR2 SQIVND (reference sequence). The V segment lost 7 bases and the J segment 4 bases; nucleotides outside the gene matches: 7. Here the CDR3 DNA reads TGTGCCAGTACGTGGACAGGCGGAAATCAGCCCCAGCATTTT. Protein product: CASTWTGGNQPQHF.

This chain links TRBV30 with TRBJ2-7; a possible D gene is TRBD1 (5 bases). V lost 1 base and J lost 4, with 14 bases in between. The CDR3 sequence is 14 residues long. Per germline, CDR1 GTSNPN and CDR2 SVGIG (reference sequence). Written as DNA, the CDR3 is TGTGCCTGGAGTGGAGGCAGGGTACTGTACGAGCAGTACTTC. It translates to CAWSGGRVLYEQYF.

The table lists this clone with a count of one. The chain uses TRBV6-1 and TRBJ2-1; 8 bases line up with TRBD2. The CDR3 covers 15 residues. The trim removed 0 bases at V and 9 bases at J, leaving 7 bases unmatched. Germline V gene data show CDR1 as MNHNS and CDR2 as SASEGT. This CDR3 is CASSEAGTSPAEQFF. The CDR3 DNA reads as TGTGCCAGCAGTGAAGCGGGGACTAGTCCCGCTGAGCAGTTCTTC.

This clone showed up just once. The chain recombines TRBV7-9 with TRBJ2-2, with TRBD2 matching 10 bases. The CDR3 loop spans 15 amino acids. Germline trimming cut 8 bases from V and 3 bases from J; bases unmatched to any gene: 6. Germline loops: CDR1 SEHNR, CDR2 FQNEAQ (reference sequence). CDR3 residues: CASESGTSDTGELFF. The CDR3 DNA reads TGTGCCAGCGAGTCCGGGACTAGCGACACCGGGGAGCTGTTTTTT.

The V and J genes are TRBV18 and TRBJ2-7; 9 bases are shared with TRBD1. The germline CDR1 and CDR2 sequences are KGHSH and LQKENI. The CDR3 runs to 13 residues. The V segment lost 3 bases and the J segment 6 bases; nucleotides outside the gene matches: 3. The CDR3 spells CASSPGTGSEQYF. The CDR3 DNA is TGTGCCAGCTCACCCGGGACAGGGAGCGAGCAGTACTTC.

As for this clone: This same CDR3 is encoded by further DNA sequences in the sample. The V and J genes are TRBV5-1 and TRBJ1-4; D gene uncertain. V lost 0 bases, J lost 0 bases, and 6 bases lay in between. This CDR3 spans 15 amino acids. CDR1 is SGHRS and CDR2 is YFSETQ in the germline V gene. The CDR3 region has the DNA TGCGCCAGCAGCTTGGTCGGAGCAACTAATGAAAAACTGTTTTTT. Its protein is CASSLVGATNEKLFF.

This chain uses TRBV6-1 with TRBJ2-2; D perhaps matches TRBD2 (6 bases). Germline V gene data show CDR1 as MNHNS and CDR2 as SASEGT. V was clipped by 6 bases and J by 5 bases, with 10 bases between them. CDR3 length: 13 residues. The CDR3 DNA is TGTGCCAGCAGGGGAGGTTGGACCGGGGAGCTGTTTTTT. The encoded protein is CASRGGWTGELFF.